The next 29 T cell receptor beta chains were all read from a single sample in a study of blood T cell repertoires in COVID-19. The method was immunoSEQ multiplex PCR; TCRdb's version includes in-frame clones alone and lacks a portion of them. The sample carries roughly 250,000 clones, about 80% recorded once. The specimen was PBMCs or T cells enriched from blood (not recorded which). All receptors derive from a woman between 40 and 55 years old who had been exposed to COVID-19.

V and J are TRBV12-3 or TRBV12-4 and TRBJ1-5; D gene ambiguous. The CDR3 contains 13 residues. The V and J ends lost 4 bases and 4 bases respectively, with 8 bases between them. The CDR3: CASSSGENQPQHF. CDR3 nucleotide sequence: TGTGCCAGCAGTTCAGGCGAAAATCAGCCCCAGCATTTT.

This clone was seen more than once but under ten times. The chain couples TRBV4-3 to TRBJ2-1, with TRBD2 matching 7 bases. The trim removed 0 bases at V and 0 bases at J, leaving 11 bases unmatched. Germline-derived CDR1 and CDR2 are LGHNA and YSLEER. The CDR3 covers 19 residues. CDR3 sequence: CASSQDHPSTSHSYNEQFF. CDR3 in DNA: TGCGCCAGCAGCCAAGATCACCCGTCGACTAGCCACTCCTACAATGAGCAGTTCTTC.

V gene TRBV4-1 combines with J gene TRBJ1-1, with D perhaps matching TRBD1 (5 bases). CDR1 and CDR2 (germline): MGHRA, YSYEKL. The V and J ends lost 4 bases and 5 bases respectively, with 11 bases between them. The CDR3 totals 13 residues. In DNA, the CDR3 is TGCGCCAGCAGCCCAGGGAGGAGGACTGAAGCTTTCTTT. As protein: CASSPGRRTEAFF.

The CDR3 bases are TGCGCCAGCAGCCCCACCGGGACTAGCGGGGGGAGCTCCTACAATGAGCAGTTCTTC. Its translation: CASSPTGTSGGSSYNEQFF. The chain employs TRBV5-1 and TRBJ2-1, with TRBD2 matching over 15 bases. From germline, CDR1 is SGHRS and CDR2 YFSETQ. The CDR3 spans 19 residues. The V and J ends lost 4 bases and 0 bases, in that order; junction bases with no gene match: 8.

This clone has ten or more counts. The chain combines TRBV6-2 or TRBV6-3 with TRBJ1-5; 9 nucleotides agree with TRBD1. This CDR3 is built from 15 residues. CDR1 MNHEY and CDR2 SVGEGT come from the germline V gene. V shed 5 bases, J shed 6 bases, and the junction held 8 bases outside the gene matches. CDR3 in amino acids: CASSQTGGAFQPQHF. The CDR3 region has the DNA TGTGCCAGCAGTCAAACAGGGGGCGCCTTTCAGCCCCAGCATTTT.

V and J are TRBV6-5 and TRBJ2-1; D might be TRBD2 (5 bases). The CDR3 loop spans 12 amino acids. Trimming left V 10 bases short and J 8 bases short, with 15 bases between. Germline V gene lookup returns CDR1 MNHEY and CDR2 SVGAGI. As DNA, the CDR3 is TGTGCCACGATCATAGCGTCCTATGAGCAGTTCTTC. The encoded protein is CATIIASYEQFF.

The gene calls are TRBV10-3 and TRBJ1-5, with 8 bases fitting TRBD1. CDR1 is ENHRY, CDR2 SYGVKD, per germline. CDR3 length: 16 residues. V lost 3 bases, J lost 0 bases, and 4 bases stayed unmatched. The CDR3 nucleotides read TGTGCCATCAGTGAACCTGACAGGGGTAGCAATCAGCCCCAGCATTTT. This sequence encodes CAISEPDRGSNQPQHF.

The chain is built from TRBV4-2 and TRBJ2-3, with 7 bases matching TRBD2. Per the germline V gene, CDR1 is LGHNA and CDR2 is YNFKEQ. V was clipped by 0 bases and J by 4 bases; unmatched bases: 10. The CDR3 is 17 residues long. The CDR3 DNA reads as TGTGCCAGCAGCCAAGATCGGACTAGAGGCAGGCCAGATACGCAGTATTTT. This gives the protein CASSQDRTRGRPDTQYF.

The chain has TRBV3-1 (or the pseudogene TRBV3-2) and TRBJ1-5; 10 bases are shared with TRBD1. This CDR3 is 15 amino acids long. With 4 bases clipped from V and 3 bases from J, the junction kept 3 bases outside the gene matches. The germline gives CDR1 LGHDT, CDR2 YNNKEL (reference sequence). As DNA, the CDR3 is TGTGCCAGCAGCCCGCGACAGGGGGCCAATCAGCCCCAGCATTTT. Translated, it gives CASSPRQGANQPQHF.

The chain employs TRBV28 and TRBJ2-7; weak D call: TRBD1 (5 bases). This CDR3 is 16 amino acids long. Between the trimmed V and J ends, which lost 5 bases and 1 base, there was a span of 18 bases. Germline CDR1 MDHEN, CDR2 SYDVKM. CDR3 DNA: TGTGCCAGCAGTATCCCCGGAAGGGGAACATCCTACGAGCAGTACTTC. Protein product: CASSIPGRGTSYEQYF.

The V call is TRBV27, the J call TRBJ2-7, with D possibly matching TRBD1 (5 bases). Germline-derived CDR1 and CDR2 are MNHEY and SMNVEV (reference sequence). CDR3 length: 14 amino acids. V lost 6 bases and J lost 1, with 13 bases in between. The CDR3 DNA is TGTGCCAGCAGCCACGGTCAGGGATCCTACGAGCAGTACTTC. Translation gives CASSHGQGSYEQYF.

The chain couples TRBV11-2 to TRBJ1-2; 10 nucleotides align to TRBD1. This CDR3 has 16 residues. Germline V gene lookup returns CDR1 SGHAT and CDR2 FQNNGV. With V trimmed by 4 bases and J by 6 bases, 11 bases remained unmatched. CDR3 loop: CASSSRAGQGLHGYTF. The CDR3, as DNA: TGTGCCAGCAGCTCGCGGGCGGGACAGGGGCTCCATGGCTACACCTTC.

This clone was detected only once. This sequence joins TRBV9 and TRBJ2-1; 9 bases line up with TRBD1. The V segment lost 3 bases and the J segment 0 bases; nucleotides outside the gene matches: 7. Germline-derived CDR1 and CDR2 are SGDLS and YYNGEE. This CDR3 is built from 17 residues. DNA for the CDR3: TGTGCCAGCAGCGACAGGACAGGGGATAGCTCCTACAATGAGCAGTTCTTC. This sequence encodes CASSDRTGDSSYNEQFF.

The V call is TRBV6-5, the J call TRBJ1-1, with D tentatively TRBD1 (6 bases). The germline gives CDR1 MNHEY, CDR2 SVGAGI. The CDR3 sequence is 16 residues long. Trimming took off 2 bases at V and 4 bases at J, with 17 bases between the two ends. DNA of the CDR3: TGTGCCAGCAGTTACCAGACCGGGACAATGAGCACTGAAGCTTTCTTT. The encoded protein is CASSYQTGTMSTEAFF.

This chain joins TRBV11-2 and TRBJ2-7; 12 nucleotides align to TRBD2. V lost 6 bases, J lost 1 base, and 4 bases stayed unmatched. The CDR3 contains 15 residues. In germline, CDR1 is SGHAT, CDR2 FQNNGV. The CDR3: CASSELAGGSYEQYF. The CDR3 DNA reads TGTGCCAGCAGTGAACTAGCGGGGGGTTCCTACGAGCAGTACTTC.

The V gene is TRBV5-1, the J gene TRBJ1-2; D may be TRBD1 (5 bases). The CDR3 contains 14 residues. The V gene lost 0 bases and the J gene lost 3 bases, with 9 bases spanning the gap. The germline V gene has CDR1 SGHRS and CDR2 YFSETQ. The CDR3, as DNA: TGCGCCAGCAGCTTGGAAGACAGCTACTATGGCTACACCTTC. The encoded protein is CASSLEDSYYGYTF.

This rearrangement joins TRBV30 to TRBJ2-3; possible D gene TRBD1, 5 bases. CDR1 is GTSNPN, CDR2 SVGIG, per germline (reference sequence). CDR3 length: 15 amino acids. V lost 2 bases to trimming and J lost 2 bases, with 14 bases between them. The CDR3 loop reads CAWSKDTYLTDTQYF. In nucleotides, the CDR3 is TGTGCCTGGAGTAAGGACACCTACCTCACAGATACGCAGTATTTT.

Only a few counts were recorded for this clone. This chain joins TRBV27 and TRBJ1-5; TRBD1 matches 10 bases. The CDR3 extends over 15 amino acids. Germline-derived CDR1 and CDR2 are MNHEY and SMNVEV (reference sequence). V dropped 6 bases and J dropped 1; count of bases not matched to a gene: 3. In nucleotides, the CDR3 is TGTGCCAGCAGGACGGGACAGGGGAGCAATCAGCCCCAGCATTTT. Translated: CASRTGQGSNQPQHF.

The sample holds a few counts of this clone. The chain is built from TRBV2 and TRBJ2-1, with TRBD2 as a possible D gene (6 bases). Trimming shortened V by 4 bases and J by 7 bases, and 14 bases separated the two germline ends. The CDR3 runs 14 residues. The V gene's germline CDR1 is SNHLY and CDR2 FYNNEI. In DNA form, the CDR3 reads TGTGCCAGCAGTGGAGCGACTAGGTTGAATGAGCAGTTCTTC. It is translated as CASSGATRLNEQFF.

V usage is TRBV10-3 and J usage is TRBJ1-1; TRBD1 matches at 8 bases. CDR1 and CDR2 from the germline V gene are ENHRY and SYGVKD. V trimming: 4 bases; J trimming: 4 bases; junction bases outside the gene matches: 17. The CDR3 extends over 18 amino acids. The CDR3, as DNA: TGTGCCATCAGTGCGAACCCGACAGGGGATTCGGCGGGCACTGAAGCTTTCTTT. Translating gives CAISANPTGDSAGTEAFF.

The chain carries TRBV6-5 and TRBJ1-2; the D is unclear. Trimming shortened V by 10 bases and J by 7 bases, and 19 bases separated the two germline ends. The CDR3 sequence is 13 residues long. Germline V lookup: CDR1 MNHEY, CDR2 SVGAGI. This CDR3 reads CATAYGGRGGYTF. The CDR3 nucleotides read TGTGCCACTGCGTACGGCGGCCGGGGTGGCTACACCTTC.

The CDR3 DNA sequence: TGTGCCAGCTCACCAGGGGACACTGGCTACACCTTC. Its protein product is CASSPGDTGYTF. This chain connects TRBV18 to TRBJ1-2, with D possibly being TRBD1 (6 bases). V shed 2 bases and J shed 7 bases, with 8 bases lying between them. The CDR3 extends over 12 amino acids. Germline V CDR1 and CDR2: KGHSH, LQKENI. Using reference TRBV18 and TRBJ1-2 for the parts outside the CDR3, the full variable domain is NAGVMQNPRHLVRRRGQEARLRCSPMKGHSHVYWYRQLPEEGLKFMVYLQKENIIDESGMPKERFSAEFPKEGPSILRIQQVVRGDSAAYFCASSPGDTGYTFGSGTRLTVV.

The chain recombines TRBV9 with TRBJ1-2; TRBD1 matches 8 bases. Germline lookup yields CDR1 SGDLS and CDR2 YYNGEE. The trim removed 3 bases at V and 7 bases at J, leaving 17 bases unmatched. This CDR3 is 17 amino acids long. CDR3 region: CASSDDRGADAGFGYTF. As DNA, the CDR3 is TGTGCCAGCAGCGACGACAGGGGCGCGGATGCCGGCTTTGGCTACACCTTC.

This chain connects TRBV12-3 or TRBV12-4 to TRBJ1-2; no clear D. This CDR3 spans 12 amino acids. The ends were cut back, 3 bases at V and 4 bases at J, with 6 bases in the middle. This CDR3 reads CASSFERYGYTF. CDR3 sequence (DNA): TGTGCCAGCAGTTTCGAGCGCTATGGCTACACCTTC.

The J gene is TRBJ1-3, the V gene TRBV6-5, with D possibly TRBD1 on 6 matching bases. There are 13 residues in the CDR3. Germline CDR1 and CDR2: MNHEY and SVGAGI. CDR3 DNA: TGTGGTACAGCGACAGGCAGGGGAAACACCATATATTTT. This translates into CGTATGRGNTIYF.

The chain combines TRBV7-9 with TRBJ1-1; D possibly corresponds to TRBD1 (6 bases). The V gene's germline CDR1 is SEHNR and CDR2 FQNEAQ (reference sequence). With 5 bases removed from V and 5 bases from J, the gap between germline ends came to 18 bases. This CDR3 contains 15 residues. CDR3: CASSLDRSERTEAFF. DNA for the CDR3: TGTGCCAGCAGCCTCGACAGGTCCGAAAGAACTGAAGCTTTCTTT.

In DNA form, the CDR3 reads TGTGCCAGCAGTTACCACACCGACTATGGCTACACCTTC. Amino acid sequence: CASSYHTDYGYTF. V gene TRBV6-2 or TRBV6-3 combines with J gene TRBJ1-2; D gene uncertain. The CDR3 is made up of 13 amino acids. Trimming shortened V by 2 bases and J by 3 bases, and 7 bases separated the two germline ends. Germline loops: CDR1 MNHEY, CDR2 SVGEGT.

This clone was detected only a few times. The rearrangement uses TRBV29-1 and TRBJ2-6, with D hard to call. Looked up from germline, CDR1 is SQVTM and CDR2 is ANQGSEA. The CDR3 totals 15 residues. V lost 4 bases, J lost 0 bases, and 10 bases lay in between. CDR3 region: CSVGEMNSGANVLTF. CDR3 DNA sequence: TGCAGCGTTGGTGAGATGAACTCTGGGGCCAACGTCCTGACTTTC.

CDR3 DNA sequence: TGCGCCAGCAGCCCGGTGGGGCGGGACTCGATCGGGGCAGATACGCAGTATTTT. This codes for CASSPVGRDSIGADTQYF. The rearrangement joins TRBV5-1 to TRBJ2-3; possible D gene TRBD2, 6 bases. V was cut by 4 bases and J by 4 bases, with 25 bases left in between. Germline CDR1 SGHRS, CDR2 YFSETQ. This CDR3 contains 18 residues.